This T cell receptor beta chain originates from a study of T cell responses to AZD1222 COVID-19 vaccine. Study context: Investigators merged groups given second doses at roughly 4 or roughly 12 weeks.

TCRdb's copy holds only in-frame clones and misses some; the assay was immunoSEQ multiplex PCR. The sample comprises 150,000 or so clones, 85% to 95% of which are singletons, and roughly 2% rests with the top ten. In its sample, this clone was seen once. Its cognate antigen is unknown. V lost 5 bases, J lost 0 bases, and 23 bases lay in between. CDR1 and CDR2 from the germline V gene are SGHTA and FQGTGA. The CDR3 totals 20 residues. The study's findings and limits: An increase in Spike-specific TCR breadth and depth was observed after two AZD1222 doses. Repertoire collection took place solely once the T cell response had peaked. Donors were chiefly white British, with a greater number of females, and clonal diversity was perhaps underestimated.

The sequence derives from an adult in good health. The starting material was peripheral blood, obtained on day 0 of AZD1222 vaccination. The chain carries TRBV7-3 and TRBJ2-6, with D perhaps given as TRBD1 or TRBD2 (5 bases each). This chain's CDR3 is CASSPRGMEAGNSGANVLTF. The CDR3 coding sequence is TGTGCCAGCAGCCCAAGGGGTATGGAGGCAGGGAACTCTGGGGCCAACGTCCTGACTTTC.